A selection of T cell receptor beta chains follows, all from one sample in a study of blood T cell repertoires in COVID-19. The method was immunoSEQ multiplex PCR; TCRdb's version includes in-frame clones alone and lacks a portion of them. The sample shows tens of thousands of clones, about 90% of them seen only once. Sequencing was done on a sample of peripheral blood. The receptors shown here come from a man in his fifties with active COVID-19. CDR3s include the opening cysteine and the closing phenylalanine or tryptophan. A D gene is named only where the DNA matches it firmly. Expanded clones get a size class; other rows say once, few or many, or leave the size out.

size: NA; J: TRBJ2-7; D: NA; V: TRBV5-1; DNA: TGCGCCAGCAAGACACAGGGAGGGCCCTACGAGCAGTACTTC; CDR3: CASKTQGGPYEQYF
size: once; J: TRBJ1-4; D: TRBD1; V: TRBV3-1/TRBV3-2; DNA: TGTGCCAGCAGCCAGACATTTCCGGGACAGGGTAATGAAAAACTGTTTTTT; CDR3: CASSQTFPGQGNEKLFF
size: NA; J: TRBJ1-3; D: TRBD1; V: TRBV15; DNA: TGTGCCACCAGCAGAGGGGCCGGGACAGGGGCCTCCGGAAACACCATATATTTT; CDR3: CATSRGAGTGASGNTIYF
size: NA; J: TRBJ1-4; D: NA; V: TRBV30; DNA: TGTGCCTGGAGAGGTACCGGGATACTAATTGAAAAACTGTTTTTT; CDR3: CAWRGTGILIEKLFF
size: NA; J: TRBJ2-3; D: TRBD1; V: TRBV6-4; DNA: TGTGCCAGCAGGAGGGGGACAGGGGCGAAAGATACGCAGTATTTT; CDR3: CASRRGTGAKDTQYF
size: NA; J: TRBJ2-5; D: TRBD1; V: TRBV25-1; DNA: TGTGCCAGCACGTTTGGGGGACAGGGGGGACTGGAGACCCAGTACTTC; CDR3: CASTFGGQGGLETQYF
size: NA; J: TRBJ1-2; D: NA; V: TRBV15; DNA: TGTGCCACCAGCATCGGGACAATAAACTATGGCTACACCTTC; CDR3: CATSIGTINYGYTF
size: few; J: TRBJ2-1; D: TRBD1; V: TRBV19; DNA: TGTGCCAGCAGGGACAGAAATAAATACAATGAGCAGTTCTTC; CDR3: CASRDRNKYNEQFF
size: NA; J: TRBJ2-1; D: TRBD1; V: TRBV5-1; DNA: TGCGCCAGCAGTAGCGGACAGGGACGCCCTTGGGGGGATGAGCAGTTCTTC; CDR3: CASSSGQGRPWGDEQFF
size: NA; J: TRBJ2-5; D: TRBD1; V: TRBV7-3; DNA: TGTGCCAGCAGCTTAACGGGACAGGGGTCGGACCAGTACTTC; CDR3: CASSLTGQGSDQYF
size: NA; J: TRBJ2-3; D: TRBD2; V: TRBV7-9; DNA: TGTGCCAGCAGCCCACGGAATCAGGCGGGAGCCTCAGATACGCAGTATTTT; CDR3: CASSPRNQAGASDTQYF
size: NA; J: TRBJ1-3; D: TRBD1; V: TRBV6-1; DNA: TGTGCCAGCAGTGTACTAACAGGGGGCGGGTTAAACACCATATATTTT; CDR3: CASSVLTGGGLNTIYF
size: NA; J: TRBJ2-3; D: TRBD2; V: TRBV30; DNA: TGTGCCTGGAGTGGAGAGGAGCGGGGGCCCTCTTATAACACAGATACGCAGTATTTT; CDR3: CAWSGEERGPSYNTDTQYF
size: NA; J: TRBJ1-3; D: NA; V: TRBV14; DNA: TGTGCCAGCAGCCAAGATCCCGGGACAACCCCGGGAAACACCATATATTTT; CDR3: CASSQDPGTTPGNTIYF